The T cell receptor beta chain described here comes from a study of blood T cells in healthy people across ages. The use of a sample-barcoded 5' primer and a J-beta primer mix characterized a second PCR of about 6 to 12 cycles. The template-switch adaptor, which had 12 random nucleotides, put a tag on each cDNA molecule. TCRdb re-derived calls from the 5' RACE reads in MiXCR, one entry per CDR3 protein. The table records under 1,100,000 distinct CDR3 sequences, under 30% of them present only once. Isolation of PBMCs gave at least 6 million cells per sample. Per germline, CDR1 SGHTA and CDR2 FQGNSA. Trimming cost V 3 bases and J 3 bases, with 11 bases left between them. The CDR3 contains 15 residues. This clonotype was seen only a few times. A further study also used this sample, focusing on T cells of mothers and their children.

Source material: blood. The TCR comes from a girl aged 2-9 years in good health. The rearrangement joins TRBV7-2 to TRBJ2-2; D remains ambiguous. The CDR3 DNA is TGTGCCAGCAGCTTCGTCCGGAGACACACCGGGGAGCTGTTTTTT. It translates to CASSFVRRHTGELFF.